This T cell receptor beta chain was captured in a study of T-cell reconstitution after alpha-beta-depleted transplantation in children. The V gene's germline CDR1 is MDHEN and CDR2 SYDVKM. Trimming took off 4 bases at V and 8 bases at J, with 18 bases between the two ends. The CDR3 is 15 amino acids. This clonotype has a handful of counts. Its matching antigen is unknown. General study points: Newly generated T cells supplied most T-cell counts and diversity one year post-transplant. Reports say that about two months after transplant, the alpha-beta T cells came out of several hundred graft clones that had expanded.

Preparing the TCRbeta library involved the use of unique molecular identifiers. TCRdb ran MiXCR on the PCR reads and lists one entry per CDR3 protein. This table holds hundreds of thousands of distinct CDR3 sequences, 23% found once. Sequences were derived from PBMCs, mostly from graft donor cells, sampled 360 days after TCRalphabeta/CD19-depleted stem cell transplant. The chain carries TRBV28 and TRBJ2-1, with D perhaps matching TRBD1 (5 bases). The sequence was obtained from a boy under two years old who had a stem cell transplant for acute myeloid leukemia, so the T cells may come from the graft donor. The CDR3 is CASSSPGLILDEQFF. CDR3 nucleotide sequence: TGTGCCAGCAGTTCACCAGGGCTGATATTAGATGAGCAGTTCTTC.